This T cell receptor (beta chain) is from a study of OX40 agonist ivuxolimab in advanced cancers. Turning to the overall study: The costimulatory receptor OX40 (CD134) was targeted by ivuxolimab, a fully human IgG2 agonistic monoclonal antibody. In the dose-escalation cohort, 65% to 85% of patients were male, and the mean age was 60 years with a range of roughly 20 to 85. The monotherapy dose-escalation portion (N of about 50 patients) of the phase I ivuxolimab trial is reported in the paper. Intravenous ivuxolimab was administered to patients every 2 weeks at six dose levels: 0.01, 0.1, 0.3, 1.5, 3 and 10 mg/kg. Patients were allowed to have had prior anti-PD-1, anti-PD-L1 or anti-CTLA-4 therapy, and about 40% of the dose-escalation patients had been treated with checkpoint inhibitors. Of the approximately 54 patients in dose escalation, about 20 had hepatocellular carcinoma, some 15 had melanoma, 9 had renal cell carcinoma and 9 had head and neck cancer. Peripheral TCRbeta sequencing was intended to test whether TCR sequence diversity was altered and clonal T-cell expansion was caused by ivuxolimab. Partial responses occurred in three dose-escalation patients: two with cutaneous melanoma and one with hepatocellular carcinoma. Overall results and qualifications from the work: Low levels of normalized T-cell clonal expansion were also seen in some patients who did not respond. Which antigens the clonally expanded peripheral T cells were specific for was not determined. Clonal expansion of both CD4+ and CD8+ blood T cells was observed from baseline to week 6 at doses 0.1 to 3.0 mg/kg. After ivuxolimab, more expanded clones were found on average in CD8+ T cells than in CD4+ T cells. In the 0.1-3.0 mg/kg groups, partial responders had among the lowest normalized peripheral clonal expansion, particularly in CD8+ T cells.

As encoded in the germline V gene, CDR1 is MNHEY while CDR2 is SVGAGI. The CDR3, from cysteine to phenylalanine, totals 12 residues. Of the read, only the CDR3 DNA is kept; its 36 bases are in frame from base 1. Deletion took 6 bases off V and 4 bases off J, with a span of 8 bases between the germline ends. About this clone: Its antigen remains undetermined. No much larger clone is present one base from it, and per-base qualities are unavailable.

The trial excluded patients who had a history of autoimmune disease or were on systemic immunosuppression. Peripheral blood for TCR sequencing was collected from all dose cohorts at baseline, on cycle 4 day 1, and on cycle 7 day 1. Samples came from an open-label, multicenter, first-in-human phase I dose-escalation trial of ivuxolimab. Adults with locally advanced or metastatic melanoma, renal cell carcinoma, hepatocellular carcinoma or head and neck squamous cell carcinoma were enrolled in the trial. CD4+ and CD8+ T cells were sorted separately from peripheral blood before TCR sequencing. Genomic DNA was extracted from sorted cells for sequencing of the TCRbeta CDR3 region. TCRbeta CDR3 regions were sequenced using the immunoSEQ Assay. TCRdb took over this immuneACCESS table, retaining in-frame rearrangements with V and J assigned. Such tables are incomplete; in checked studies, under half of the missing clones stem from an unresolved V gene, and the remainder is unexplained. For this sample there are around 120,000 clones; 80% to 90% appear just once. Under 0.7% of the sample lies in the top ten.

Rearrangement joined TRBV6-5 to TRBJ2-3; no confident D gene assignment can be made. The sequences come from CD4+ or CD8+ T cells sorted from blood, collected in a trial of the OX40 agonist ivuxolimab. This receptor was identified in an adult with an advanced solid tumor such as melanoma, head and neck, liver or kidney cancer. The CDR3 protein: CASRKESDTQYF. The DNA sequence reads TGTGCCAGCAGAAAAGAGTCAGATACGCAGTATTTT.